One T cell receptor (beta chain) is described in this entry. Its matching antigen is unknown. CDR1 is ENHRY, CDR2 SYGVKD, per germline. V dropped 0 bases and J dropped 2 bases, with 8 bases sitting between them. The CDR3 runs 14 residues. The sample comes from a study of OX40 agonist ivuxolimab in advanced cancers. The overall study: As their treatment, patients were administered ivuxolimab, an agonistic anti-OX40 (CD134) antibody.

General observations from the study: CD4+ and CD8+ blood T cells expanded clonally by week 6 at 0.1 to 3.0 mg/kg. The study found among the lowest clonal expansion in partial responders at 0.1-3.0 mg/kg. Averaging showed that CD8+ T cells had more expanded clones than CD4+ did.

Repertoires were generated with immunoSEQ multiplex PCR, while TCRdb's copy carries only in-frame clones and drops some. This sample has under 70,000 clones, with 80% to 95% found just once. Material: CD4+ or CD8+ T cells sorted from blood, obtained in a trial of the OX40 agonist ivuxolimab. The receptor was isolated from an adult with an advanced solid tumor such as melanoma, head and neck, liver or kidney cancer. The chain links TRBV10-3 to TRBJ2-7; tentatively, D is TRBD1 (5 bases). CDR3 protein: CAISESLGAYEQYF. The CDR3 coding sequence is TGTGCCATCAGTGAGTCGTTAGGGGCCTACGAGCAGTACTTC.